This T cell receptor beta chain was obtained from a study of beta chain features in type 1 diabetes. Isolated RNA was reverse transcribed in full, so expressed TCRB transcripts were sequenced. The method was immunoSEQ multiplex PCR; TCRdb's version includes in-frame clones alone and lacks a portion of them. Of around 350,000 clones listed, over 10% are singletons. The ends lost 3 bases at V and 4 bases at J; junction bases unmatched: 4. From germline, CDR1 is SGHTA and CDR2 FQGNSA. CDR3 length equals 14 residues. Isolation of CD4+ naive, central memory, regulatory and stem cell-like memory cells was achieved by sorting via CD45RO/CCR7/CD25/CD127/CD95/CD27. Sort purity for all populations was recorded as exceeding 98%. Worth noting for this clone: No antigen is known for it.

General study results and limits: A potential influence of HLA type upon TCRB rearrangement remained unresolved herein. cDNA sequencing could over-represent cells with high TCR expression.

Sequencing input: naive CD4+ T cells from blood. This chain joins TRBV7-2 and TRBJ2-7, with 9 bases that match TRBD1. The clonotype comes from a man aged 18 to 29 in good health. The CDR3 is CASSFGQGIYEQYF. The CDR3 DNA is TGTGCCAGCAGCTTTGGACAGGGGATTTACGAGCAGTACTTC.